The T cell receptor beta chain described here comes from a study of neurological immune-mediated disorders. The germline V gene encodes CDR1 MNHEY and CDR2 SVGAGI. V gave up 10 bases and J gave up 1 base, with 25 bases separating them. The CDR3 is 17 residues long. At least ten counts were recorded for this clonotype. The cDNA was synthesized by means of template-switch 5'RACE, which was carried out with 10-nucleotide random UMIs. The output of every sequencing run exceeded 190 million TCR-beta sequences, derived from 15-18 subjects. One entry per CDR3 protein results from TCRdb running MiXCR on the 5' RACE reads. This sample carries under 85,000 distinct CDR3 sequences, about a tenth of them seen once, and the ten largest clones take around 1.8%.

Material: PBMCs. The chain links TRBV6-5 to TRBJ1-1; possibly TRBD1 for D (5 bases). This receptor was identified in a man aged 35 to 55 in good health. The CDR3 reads CATQRGTGPRTNTEAFF. The CDR3 DNA follows: TGTGCCACACAACGGGGAACAGGCCCCCGAACGAACACTGAAGCTTTCTTT.